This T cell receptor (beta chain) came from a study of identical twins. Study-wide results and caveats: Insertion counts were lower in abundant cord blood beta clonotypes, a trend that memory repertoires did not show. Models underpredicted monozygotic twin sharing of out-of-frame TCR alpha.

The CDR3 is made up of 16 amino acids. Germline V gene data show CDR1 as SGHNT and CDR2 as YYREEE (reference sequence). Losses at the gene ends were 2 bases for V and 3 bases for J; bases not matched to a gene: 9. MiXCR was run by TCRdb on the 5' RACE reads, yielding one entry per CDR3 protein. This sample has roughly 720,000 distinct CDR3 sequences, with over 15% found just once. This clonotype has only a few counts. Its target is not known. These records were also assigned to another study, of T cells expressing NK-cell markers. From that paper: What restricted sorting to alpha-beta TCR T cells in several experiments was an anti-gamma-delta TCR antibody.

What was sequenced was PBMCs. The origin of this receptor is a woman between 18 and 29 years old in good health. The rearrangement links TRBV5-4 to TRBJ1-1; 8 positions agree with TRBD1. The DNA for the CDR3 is TGTGCCAGCAGCTTCCCTGGACAGGGAGGAGACACTGAAGCTTTCTTT. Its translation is CASSFPGQGGDTEAFF.